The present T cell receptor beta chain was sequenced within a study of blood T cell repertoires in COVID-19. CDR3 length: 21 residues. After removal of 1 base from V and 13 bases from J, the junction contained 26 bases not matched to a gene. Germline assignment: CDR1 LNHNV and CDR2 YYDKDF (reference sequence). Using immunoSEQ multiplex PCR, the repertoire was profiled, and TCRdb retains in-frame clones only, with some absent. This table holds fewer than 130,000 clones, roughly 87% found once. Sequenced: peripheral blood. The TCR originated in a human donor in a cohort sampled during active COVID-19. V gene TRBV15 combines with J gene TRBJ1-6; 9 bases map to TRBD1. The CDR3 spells CATSRGPTPHTGGARFPPLHF. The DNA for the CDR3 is TGTGCCACCAGCAGAGGGCCAACTCCTCACACAGGGGGCGCTCGGTTTCCCCCCCTCCACTTT. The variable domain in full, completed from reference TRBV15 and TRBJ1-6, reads DAMVIQNPRYQVTQFGKPVTLSCSQTLNHNVMYWYQQKSSQAPKLLFHYYDKDFNNEADTPDNFQSRRPNTSFCFLDIRSPGLGDTAMYLCATSRGPTPHTGGARFPPLHFGNGTRLTVT.